One and the same sample provided the 21 T cell receptor beta chains below, sequenced in a study of CD8 T cells in ankylosing spondylitis. Each CDR3 protein is one row after TCRdb ran MiXCR on the 5' RACE reads. The sample shows about 220,000 distinct CDR3 sequences, roughly 24% of them seen only once. The sequenced material came from blood, either unsorted or a sorted T cell fraction (not recorded which). The source of these receptors is a male donor with ankylosing spondylitis or in good health (not recorded which).

This clonotype was counted ten times or more. The chain uses TRBV28 and TRBJ1-5; D might be TRBD1 (5 bases). CDR1 is MDHEN, CDR2 SYDVKM, per germline. The V end was cut by 3 bases, the J end by 3 bases, with 9 bases between. The CDR3 has 14 residues. The CDR3 DNA reads TGTGCCAGCAGTTTGGCCAGGGTCAATCAGCCCCAGCATTTT. Translation: CASSLARVNQPQHF.

This clonotype was seen more than once but under ten times. The V and J genes are TRBV20-1 and TRBJ2-2, with TRBD1 identical over 9 bases. The V segment lost 6 bases and the J segment 4 bases; nucleotides outside the gene matches: 6. The germline V gene encodes CDR1 DFQATT and CDR2 SNEGSKA (reference sequence). CDR3 length equals 14 residues. In DNA, the CDR3 is TGCAGTGCCAAGGGGGACAGGGTCACCGGGGAGCTGTTTTTT. This codes for CSAKGDRVTGELFF.

In its sample, this clonotype was seen many times. V usage is TRBV27 and J usage is TRBJ2-7, with D perhaps assigned TRBD1 or TRBD2 (7 bases each). Germline V CDR1 and CDR2: MNHEY, SMNVEV (reference sequence). Between the trimmed V and J ends, which lost 5 bases and 3 bases, there was a span of 14 bases. There are 14 residues in the CDR3. CDR3 sequence (DNA): TGTGCCAGCAGTCCAGGGGGGGGTGTCTACGAGCAGTACTTC. Encoded protein: CASSPGGGVYEQYF.

Many counts were recorded for this clonotype. V and J are TRBV30 and TRBJ1-2; 8 bases match TRBD1. This CDR3 region has 13 residues. The germline CDR1 and CDR2 sequences are GTSNPN and SVGIG (reference sequence). The V gene end was trimmed by 3 bases and the J gene end by 4 bases; junction bases not matched to a gene: 4. The CDR3 reads CAWSRDRPYGYTF. CDR3 bases: TGTGCCTGGAGCCGGGACAGGCCCTATGGCTACACCTTC.

This clonotype was counted at least ten times. The genes are TRBV20-1 and TRBJ2-3, with 12 positions matching TRBD2. Germline CDR1 is DFQATT and CDR2 is SNEGSKA (reference sequence). Losses at the gene ends were 6 bases for V and 2 bases for J; bases not matched to a gene: 12. The CDR3 has 17 amino acids. CDR3 DNA sequence: TGCAGTGCGAGTTCCCTAGCGGGAGGGTGGAACACAGATACGCAGTATTTT. Protein product: CSASSLAGGWNTDTQYF.

Only a few counts were recorded for this clonotype. The rearrangement joins TRBV2 to TRBJ1-5; possible D gene TRBD1, 6 bases. V was clipped by 4 bases and J by 6 bases, with 10 bases between them. The CDR3 length is 13 residues. The germline CDR1 and CDR2 sequences are SNHLY and FYNNEI. The CDR3 DNA is TGTGCCAGCAGTGCGCAGGGGCCTCAGCCCCAGCATTTT. It translates to CASSAQGPQPQHF.

The chain recombines TRBV20-1 with TRBJ2-7; TRBD2 is a possible D gene (6 bases). This CDR3 is 13 amino acids long. CDR1 and CDR2 from the germline V gene are DFQATT and SNEGSKA (reference sequence). Trimming cost V 3 bases and J 4 bases, with 13 bases left between them. This CDR3 reads CSASERTKYEQYF. CDR3 DNA: TGCAGTGCTAGTGAAAGGACTAAGTACGAGCAGTACTTC.

In its sample, this clonotype was seen a few times. The V and J genes are TRBV20-1 and TRBJ2-6; the D gene is possibly TRBD2 (5 bases). Germline-derived CDR1 and CDR2 are DFQATT and SNEGSKA (reference sequence). CDR3 size: 16 residues. Trimming pared 0 bases from V and 1 base from J, leaving 10 bases between. The CDR3 loop reads CSARDVRRSGANVLTF. In DNA form, the CDR3 reads TGCAGTGCTAGAGATGTTCGGAGGTCTGGGGCCAACGTCCTGACTTTC.

This clonotype has a handful of counts. This chain connects TRBV6-5 to TRBJ2-1; tentatively, D is TRBD2 (6 bases). This CDR3 region has 15 residues. Germline V gene lookup returns CDR1 MNHEY and CDR2 SVGAGI. Trimming took 0 bases from V and 7 from J, leaving 13 bases between them. CDR3 sequence: CASSYSSGAGNEQFF. CDR3 nucleotides: TGTGCCAGCAGTTACTCTTCCGGGGCGGGGAATGAGCAGTTCTTC.

This clonotype was seen a few times. The chain employs TRBV20-1 and TRBJ2-7, with a tentative D call TRBD1 (6 bases). V was trimmed by 2 bases and J by 7 bases, leaving 15 bases between them. Per germline, CDR1 DFQATT and CDR2 SNEGSKA (reference sequence). The CDR3 sequence is 13 residues long. Here the CDR3 DNA reads TGCAGTGCTAGATTGACAGGTCGGGTTGAGCAGTACTTC. It specifies CSARLTGRVEQYF.

J is TRBJ1-4 and V is TRBV6-5; 9 positions match TRBD1. The CDR3 has 15 residues. Germline V gene sequence: CDR1 MNHEY, CDR2 SVGAGI. Germline trimming cut 4 bases from V and 10 bases from J; bases unmatched to any gene: 10. CDR3 DNA sequence: TGTGCCAGCAGTTCGGTACAGGGGGCGGTGGGAAAACTGTTTTTT. It yields the protein CASSSVQGAVGKLFF.

This clonotype was counted at least ten times. The V and J genes are TRBV5-6 and TRBJ2-1; 8 bases align to TRBD2. V dropped 1 base and J dropped 12; count of bases not matched to a gene: 15. The CDR3 consists of 16 residues. The germline gives CDR1 SGHDT, CDR2 YYEEEE. This CDR3 reads CASSLWGEGLAVGQFF. The CDR3 nucleotides are TGTGCCAGCAGCTTGTGGGGGGAAGGACTAGCCGTAGGGCAGTTCTTC.

This clonotype was picked up many times. The CDR3 loop reads CSQATGFGLNEQFF. The CDR3 region has the DNA TGCAGTCAAGCCACGGGATTCGGGTTAAATGAGCAGTTCTTC. The genes are TRBV20-1 and TRBJ2-1; maybe TRBD2 (5 bases). The V end lost 8 bases, the J end lost 7 bases, and 21 bases lay between the germline ends. The CDR3 is 14 residues long. In germline, CDR1 is DFQATT, CDR2 SNEGSKA (reference sequence).

This clonotype has ten or more counts. The chain links TRBV18 to TRBJ1-1; 9 nucleotides align to TRBD1. The CDR3 is 16 amino acids. V trimming: 1 base; J trimming: 4 bases; junction bases outside the gene matches: 7. The germline gives CDR1 KGHSH, CDR2 LQKENI. DNA for the CDR3: TGTGCCAGCTCACCACGGGGACAGGGTTCTGGCACTGAAGCTTTCTTT. This sequence encodes CASSPRGQGSGTEAFF.

This clonotype has at least ten counts. V is TRBV5-6 and J is TRBJ1-6; 7 bases agree with TRBD1. The CDR3 sequence is 15 residues long. The junction had 7 bases not matched to a gene; V was cut back by 4 bases and J by 6 bases. The germline V gene encodes CDR1 SGHDT and CDR2 YYEEEE. The CDR3 loop is CASSDGTELNSPLHF. The CDR3 region has the DNA TGTGCCAGCAGCGATGGGACAGAGCTTAATTCACCCCTCCACTTT.

This clonotype was observed a handful of times. The chain links TRBV20-1 to TRBJ2-1; 9 positions match TRBD2. Germline CDR1 is DFQATT and CDR2 is SNEGSKA (reference sequence). This CDR3 has 15 residues. The V and J ends lost 0 bases and 7 bases, in that order; junction bases with no gene match: 7. The CDR3 DNA reads TGCAGTGCTAGAGAGGGTAGCGGGAGCCTGAATGAGCAGTTCTTC. Residues: CSAREGSGSLNEQFF.

This clonotype was counted ten times or more. V and J are TRBV6-1 and TRBJ2-1; 7 nucleotides match TRBD1. CDR3 length: 14 residues. Germline V lookup: CDR1 MNHNS, CDR2 SASEGT. V was pared by 6 bases and J by 2 bases, with 4 bases of the junction left unmatched. The CDR3 region is CASRGQQAYNEQFF. For the CDR3, the DNA is TGTGCCAGCAGGGGACAGCAAGCCTACAATGAGCAGTTCTTC.

The chain has TRBV20-1 and TRBJ2-1, with TRBD2 matching 9 bases. The CDR3 runs to 15 residues. Trimming removed 0 bases from V and 4 bases from J; junction bases left unmatched: 4. Germline CDR1 DFQATT, CDR2 SNEGSKA (reference sequence). CDR3 amino acids: CSARDGGLAYNEQFF. In nucleotides, the CDR3 is TGCAGTGCTAGAGATGGAGGACTAGCGTACAATGAGCAGTTCTTC.

The V and J genes are TRBV29-1 and TRBJ2-7; the D is unclear. Germline V gene data show CDR1 as SQVTM and CDR2 as ANQGSEA. The CDR3 runs to 13 residues. V lost 6 bases to trimming and J lost 3 bases, with 15 bases between them. The CDR3: CSVALGPGYEQYF. CDR3 nucleotide sequence: TGCAGCGTGGCCCTCGGACCCGGCTACGAGCAGTACTTC.

Only a few counts were recorded for this clonotype. V usage is TRBV5-1 and J usage is TRBJ1-2; TRBD1 matches at 9 bases. The CDR3 runs 16 residues. V dropped 3 bases and J dropped 3; count of bases not matched to a gene: 9. Germline CDR1 is SGHRS and CDR2 is YFSETQ. CDR3 in amino acids: CASSYFTGGLDYGYTF. The CDR3 region has the DNA TGCGCCAGCAGCTACTTTACAGGGGGCTTAGACTATGGCTACACCTTC.

The chain is built from TRBV12-3 or TRBV12-4 and TRBJ1-6; D gene ambiguous. The CDR3 loop spans 15 amino acids. V lost 0 bases to trimming and J lost 10 bases, with 13 bases between them. In DNA, the CDR3 is TGTGCCAGCAGTTTAGCCCCGGGGAACGGGTCACCCCTCCACTTT. Translating gives CASSLAPGNGSPLHF.